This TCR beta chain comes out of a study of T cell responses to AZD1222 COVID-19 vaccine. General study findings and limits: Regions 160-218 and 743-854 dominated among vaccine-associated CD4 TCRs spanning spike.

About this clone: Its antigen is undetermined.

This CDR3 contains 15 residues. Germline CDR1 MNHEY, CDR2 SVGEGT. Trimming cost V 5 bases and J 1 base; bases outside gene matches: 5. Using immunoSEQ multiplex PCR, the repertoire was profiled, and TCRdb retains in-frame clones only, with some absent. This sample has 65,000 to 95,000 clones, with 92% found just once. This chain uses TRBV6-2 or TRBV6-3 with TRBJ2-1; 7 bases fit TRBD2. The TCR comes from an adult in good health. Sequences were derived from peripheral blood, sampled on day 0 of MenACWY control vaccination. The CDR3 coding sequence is TGTGCCAGCAGTACCTCTAGCGGTTCCTACAATGAGCAGTTCTTC. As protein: CASSTSSGSYNEQFF.